This T cell receptor beta chain was obtained from a study of patients with pleural tuberculosis (dated by TCRdb to the mid-2010s). Ten or more counts support this clonotype. The antigen it recognizes is unknown. It has no much larger one-base neighbor in the sample; base qualities were not kept. A distance of 13 bases separates the germline ends of V and J, which lose 1 base and 4 bases respectively. The CDR3, from cysteine to phenylalanine, totals 14 residues. Here the CDR3 DNA is all that survives: 42 bases in frame from base 1. The germline V gene provides CDR1 SQVTM and CDR2 ANQGSEA. The instrument given in TCRdb is Illumina Genome Analyzer IIx. TCRdb took the public reads, trimmed them with fastp at Q25, ran MiXCR for clone calling and kept in-frame beta chains. Rows matching on CDR3 protein sequence are summarized as one entry with the most common DNA and genes. For this sample there are tens of thousands of distinct CDR3 sequences; about 7.9% appear just once. Jointly, the top ten make up roughly 15% of the sample.

The receptor's source is a human donor with pleural tuberculosis. Recombination joined TRBV29-1 with TRBJ1-1; TRBD1 is possibly the D segment (5 matching bases). The CDR3 here reads CSVEGNGRGTEAFF. The bases are TGCAGCGTTGAAGGCAACGGTAGGGGCACTGAAGCTTTCTTT.